This entry is about one TCR beta chain. Its target is not known. These data are taken from a study of response to subunit inactivated influenza vaccine. One entry per CDR3 protein, called by TCRdb with MiXCR from the RT-PCR reads. The sample holds 600,000 to 850,000 distinct CDR3 sequences, 14% seen once. In germline, CDR1 is SGHTA, CDR2 FQGNSA. V lost 5 bases and J lost 1; bases outside the gene matches: 11. The CDR3 runs 17 residues. Whole-study results and caveats: Authors suggested each seasonal influenza vaccination recruits few new T cells.

The TCR was taken from a man aged 50-60 years who received an inactivated influenza vaccine. Source: PBMCs from blood, taken 14 to 15 days before vaccination. The chain is built from TRBV7-2 and TRBJ2-5; 9 bases are shared with TRBD2. Written as DNA, the CDR3 is TGTGCCAGCAGCCCGGGTTATCTAGCGGGGATCCAAGAGACCCAGTACTTC. Translating gives CASSPGYLAGIQETQYF.